Listed below are T cell receptor beta chains from one sample, sequenced in a study of shared clonotypes between healthy human individuals. TCRdb's copy holds only in-frame clones and misses some; the assay was immunoSEQ multiplex PCR. The sample lists around 510,000 clones, 90% to 96% occurring once. The sequencing input was naive CD4+ T cells sorted from blood. These receptors came from a woman in her thirties in good health. CDR3s include the opening cysteine and the closing phenylalanine or tryptophan. The D gene is left open where the match is weak. Rows give clone size only sometimes, using once, few, many, or a class for an expanded clone.

J gene,clone size,V gene,D gene,CDR3 protein,CDR3 DNA
TRBJ2-2,.,TRBV7-2,.,CASSLGQGTNTGELFF,TGTGCCAGCAGCTTAGGGCAGGGGACGAACACCGGGGAGCTGTTTTTT
TRBJ2-2,.,TRBV11-2,.,CASSLLQTGAGELFF,TGTGCCAGCAGCCTACTCCAGACCGGGGCCGGGGAGCTGTTTTTT
TRBJ2-7,.,TRBV6-1,TRBD2,CASSEALRFAGGVYEQYF,TGTGCCAGCAGTGAAGCGCTTCGGTTTGCGGGAGGGGTCTACGAGCAGTACTTC
TRBJ2-1,.,TRBV9,TRBD2,CASSASSGLAVYNEQFF,TGTGCCAGCAGCGCCTCGTCGGGACTAGCGGTCTACAATGAGCAGTTCTTC
TRBJ1-1,.,TRBV4-1,.,CASSPSVGRAFF,TGCGCCAGCAGCCCTTCGGTCGGGCGAGCTTTCTTT
TRBJ1-2,.,TRBV5-1,.,CASSGGSPNYGYTF,TGCGCCAGCAGTGGGGGGAGTCCTAACTATGGCTACACCTTC
TRBJ1-3,.,TRBV9,TRBD1,CASSATTGGLNTIYF,TGTGCCAGCAGCGCAACGACAGGGGGACTTAACACCATATATTTT
TRBJ1-6,.,TRBV28,.,CASSSYSPLHF,TGTGCCAGCAGTTCCTATTCACCCCTCCACTTT
TRBJ1-1,.,TRBV19,.,CASSISGVGEAFF,TGTGCCAGTAGTATTTCCGGGGTCGGTGAAGCTTTCTTT
TRBJ2-3,.,TRBV5-4,TRBD2,CASSSPGLAGGKDTQYF,TGTGCCAGCAGCTCCCCTGGACTAGCGGGAGGTAAAGATACGCAGTATTTT
TRBJ2-2,.,TRBV28,TRBD2,CASTETSGRVTGELFF,TGTGCCAGCACCGAAACTAGCGGGAGGGTCACCGGGGAGCTGTTTTTT
TRBJ2-7,.,TRBV7-8,.,CASSWSAKSEQYF,TGTGCCAGCAGCTGGTCTGCTAAATCCGAGCAGTACTTC
TRBJ2-1,.,TRBV5-1,TRBD1,CASSLTGGGSSYNEQFF,TGCGCCAGCAGCTTGACAGGGGGCGGGAGCTCCTACAATGAGCAGTTCTTC
TRBJ1-1,once,TRBV7-2,.,CASSLDGQNTEAFF,TGTGCCAGCAGCTTAGACGGACAGAACACTGAAGCTTTCTTT
TRBJ1-4,.,TRBV30,TRBD1,CACSTGGTDNEKLFF,TGTGCCTGCTCAACCGGAGGGACAGATAATGAAAAACTGTTTTTT
TRBJ2-7,.,TRBV5-1,.,CASSFDLSGPSYEQYF,TGCGCCAGCAGCTTTGACCTAAGCGGACCCTCCTACGAGCAGTACTTC
TRBJ2-2,.,TRBV30,.,CAWNRNTGELFF,TGTGCCTGGAACAGGAACACCGGGGAGCTGTTTTTT
TRBJ2-7,.,TRBV5-1,.,CASSLVPGSYEQYF,TGCGCCAGCAGCTTGGTTCCAGGATCCTACGAGCAGTACTTC
TRBJ2-7,.,TRBV19,TRBD1,CASSRTGTGGEQYF,TGTGCCAGTAGTCGAACCGGGACAGGGGGCGAGCAGTACTTC
TRBJ2-1,.,TRBV2,.,CASRAGGPEQFF,TGTGCCAGCAGGGCGGGCGGGCCTGAGCAGTTCTTC
TRBJ1-2,once,TRBV7-2,.,CASSSGTLAEYGYTF,TGTGCCAGCAGCTCCGGGACTCTAGCAGAATATGGCTACACCTTC
TRBJ2-5,.,TRBV6-5,.,CASSWGYQETQYF,TGTGCCAGCAGTTGGGGCTATCAAGAGACCCAGTACTTC